The rows below give T cell receptor beta chains drawn from one sample of a study of cytomegalovirus exposure and HLA in healthy donors. Produced via immunoSEQ multiplex PCR; TCRdb's table is partial and in-frame only. This specimen shows approximately 60,000 clones; the ten leading clones hold under 7%. The sequenced sample consisted of PBMCs. Every receptor here comes from a man younger than 40 in good health and CMV-seropositive. Each CDR3 is given with its conserved first and last residue. D genes are given only for firm matches.

d_call	v_call	j_call	cdr3_aa	cdr3_nt
TRBD2	TRBV6-5	TRBJ2-2	CATGTSTYTGELFF	TGTGCCACCGGGACTAGTACTTACACCGGGGAGCTGTTTTTT
NA	TRBV6-6	TRBJ1-5	CASSYPTGGSNQPQHF	TGTGCCAGCAGTTACCCGACCGGGGGAAGCAATCAGCCCCAGCATTTT
NA	TRBV5-1	TRBJ1-2	CASSHQNNYGYTF	TGCGCCAGCAGCCACCAGAATAACTATGGCTACACCTTC
TRBD1	TRBV9	TRBJ2-1	CASSVGWTGNNEQFF	TGTGCCAGCAGCGTAGGGTGGACAGGGAACAATGAGCAGTTCTTC
NA	TRBV29-1	TRBJ2-2	CSVDLGRGAGELFF	TGCAGCGTTGATCTCGGCAGGGGGGCCGGGGAGCTGTTTTTT
TRBD1	TRBV29-1	TRBJ2-7	CSVESMDRGYEQYF	TGCAGCGTTGAATCCATGGACAGGGGCTACGAGCAGTACTTC
NA	TRBV13	TRBJ2-7	CASSLSDEQYF	TGTGCCAGCAGCTTGTCCGACGAGCAGTACTTC
TRBD1	TRBV19	TRBJ1-1	CASSRTGSLRGTEAFF	TGTGCCAGTAGTAGGACAGGTTCCCTTCGGGGAACTGAAGCTTTCTTT
NA	TRBV7-9	TRBJ2-7	CASSPGAYEQYF	TGTGCCAGCAGCCCAGGGGCCTACGAGCAGTACTTC
TRBD1	TRBV2	TRBJ2-7	CASRGQGEQYF	TGTGCCAGCAGGGGACAGGGCGAGCAGTACTTC
TRBD1	TRBV14	TRBJ2-7	CASSKSEDGGFGSGGDEQYF	TGTGCCAGCAGCAAAAGTGAGGACGGGGGTTTTGGGTCAGGGGGCGACGAGCAGTACTTC
TRBD1	TRBV5-1	TRBJ1-6	CASSPSGTGVVDSPLHF	TGCGCCAGCAGCCCCTCCGGGACAGGGGTTGTGGATTCACCCCTCCACTTT
TRBD2	TRBV15	TRBJ2-1	CATSRGDGLAGNNEQFF	TGTGCCACCAGCAGAGGAGATGGACTAGCGGGGAACAATGAGCAGTTCTTC
NA	TRBV11-2	TRBJ2-7	CASSLRKTGISYEQYF	TGTGCCAGCAGCTTGCGTAAGACAGGAATATCCTACGAGCAGTACTTC
NA	TRBV4-1	TRBJ1-1	CASSQGTYRGGDTEAFF	TGCGCCAGCAGCCAAGGAACCTACCGGGGAGGTGACACTGAAGCTTTCTTT
TRBD1	TRBV29-1	TRBJ2-1	CSAGTGGSYNEQFF	TGCAGCGCCGGGACAGGGGGCTCCTACAATGAGCAGTTCTTC
NA	TRBV19	TRBJ2-3	CASSIGRGPYTDTQYF	TGTGCCAGTAGTATAGGGCGGGGACCCTACACAGATACGCAGTATTTT
NA	TRBV12-5	TRBJ1-5	CASGLRTGGSGYQPQHF	TGTGCTAGTGGTTTACGAACTGGGGGCTCGGGGTATCAGCCCCAGCATTTT
TRBD1	TRBV11-2	TRBJ2-7	CASSPLDRGYEQYF	TGTGCCAGCAGCCCGCTAGACAGGGGCTACGAGCAGTACTTC
NA	TRBV6-5	TRBJ1-2	CASSPQGFYGYTF	TGTGCCAGCAGTCCCCAGGGGTTTTATGGCTACACCTTC
NA	TRBV9	TRBJ1-5	CASGFEVPQHF	TGTGCCAGCGGGTTTGAGGTCCCCCAGCATTTT
TRBD2	TRBV7-3	TRBJ2-7	CASSLGGVSAYEQYF	TGTGCCAGCAGCTTAGGGGGGGTGAGCGCCTACGAGCAGTACTTC
TRBD1	TRBV7-9	TRBJ1-3	CASSQPGQGNSGNTIYF	TGTGCCAGCAGCCAGCCGGGACAGGGGAACTCTGGAAACACCATATATTTT
TRBD1	TRBV18	TRBJ2-3	CASSPQGQGAGDTQYF	TGTGCCAGCTCCCCTCAGGGCCAGGGGGCAGGGGATACGCAGTATTTT
NA	TRBV6-5	TRBJ1-2	CASSELRGASGYTF	TGTGCCAGCAGTGAACTTCGGGGGGCGAGTGGCTACACCTTC
NA	TRBV7-9	TRBJ1-2	CASRREGGAYGYTF	TGTGCCAGCAGGAGGGAGGGGGGCGCCTATGGCTACACCTTC
TRBD2	TRBV19	TRBJ2-7	CASSIGAGAPLYEQYF	TGTGCCAGTAGTATAGGCGCGGGAGCCCCACTATACGAGCAGTACTTC
TRBD1	TRBV28	TRBJ2-7	CASSLSGTGAYYEQYF	TGTGCCAGCAGTTTATCCGGGACAGGGGCATACTACGAGCAGTACTTC
TRBD2	TRBV5-4	TRBJ2-7	CASSLGLADTYEQYF	TGTGCCAGCAGCTTGGGGCTAGCGGACACCTACGAGCAGTACTTC
TRBD1	TRBV19	TRBJ1-2	CASKAPGTGGRDGYTF	TGTGCCAGTAAAGCCCCCGGGACAGGGGGCCGGGATGGCTACACCTTC
NA	TRBV6-1	TRBJ2-3	CASSELGTDTQYF	TGTGCCAGCAGTGAACTCGGGACAGATACGCAGTATTTT
NA	TRBV30	TRBJ2-7	CAWSGSYEQYF	TGTGCCTGGAGCGGGAGCTACGAGCAGTACTTC
NA	TRBV19	TRBJ2-1	CASSMRGQPSSDNEQFF	TGTGCCAGTAGTATGAGGGGACAACCGAGCTCCGACAATGAGCAGTTCTTC
TRBD1	TRBV6-1	TRBJ1-2	CASSTQGRNYGYTF	TGTGCCAGCAGTACACAGGGGAGGAACTATGGCTACACCTTC
NA	TRBV2	TRBJ2-5	CASSVRETQYF	TGTGCCAGCAGTGTTCGAGAGACCCAGTACTTC
NA	TRBV13	TRBJ1-3	CASSSTSSGNTIYF	TGTGCCAGCAGTTCAACTTCCTCTGGAAACACCATATATTTT
TRBD1	TRBV11-3	TRBJ2-5	CASSFGQGGETQYF	TGTGCCAGCAGCTTTGGACAGGGGGGGGAGACCCAGTACTTC
TRBD1	TRBV6-5	TRBJ1-1	CASTGQGFTEAFF	TGTGCCAGTACGGGACAGGGGTTCACTGAAGCTTTCTTT
NA	TRBV6-1	TRBJ1-5	CASSERGPQPQHF	TGTGCCAGCAGTGAACGAGGGCCCCAGCCCCAGCATTTT
NA	TRBV27	TRBJ2-2	CASTVLTGRFDTGELFF	TGTGCCAGCACAGTTTTGACAGGGAGGTTCGACACCGGGGAGCTGTTTTTT